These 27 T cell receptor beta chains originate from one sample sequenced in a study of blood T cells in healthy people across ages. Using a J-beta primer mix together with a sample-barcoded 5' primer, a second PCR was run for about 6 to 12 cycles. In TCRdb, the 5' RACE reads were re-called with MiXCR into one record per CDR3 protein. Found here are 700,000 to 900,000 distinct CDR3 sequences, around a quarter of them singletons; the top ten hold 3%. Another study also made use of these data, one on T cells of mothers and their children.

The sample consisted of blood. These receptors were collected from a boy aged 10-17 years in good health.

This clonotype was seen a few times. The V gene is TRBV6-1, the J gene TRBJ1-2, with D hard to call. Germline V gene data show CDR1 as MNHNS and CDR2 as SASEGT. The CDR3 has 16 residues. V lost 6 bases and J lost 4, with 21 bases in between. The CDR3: CASRVRAVASGYGYTF. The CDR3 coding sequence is TGTGCCAGCAGGGTCCGGGCCGTCGCTTCGGGCTATGGCTACACCTTC.

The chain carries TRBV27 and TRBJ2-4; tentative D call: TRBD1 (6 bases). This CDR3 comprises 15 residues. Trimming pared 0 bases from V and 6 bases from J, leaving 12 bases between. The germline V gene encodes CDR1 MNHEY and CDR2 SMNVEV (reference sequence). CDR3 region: CASSLSDRIRNIQYF. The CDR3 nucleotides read TGTGCCAGCAGTTTATCCGACAGGATCCGAAACATTCAGTACTTC.

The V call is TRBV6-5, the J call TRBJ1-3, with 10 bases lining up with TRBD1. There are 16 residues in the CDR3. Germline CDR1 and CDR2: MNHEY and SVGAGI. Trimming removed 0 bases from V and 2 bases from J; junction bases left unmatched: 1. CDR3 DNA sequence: TGTGCCAGCAGTTACTCAGGACAGGGGGCTGGAAACACCATATATTTT. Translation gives CASSYSGQGAGNTIYF.

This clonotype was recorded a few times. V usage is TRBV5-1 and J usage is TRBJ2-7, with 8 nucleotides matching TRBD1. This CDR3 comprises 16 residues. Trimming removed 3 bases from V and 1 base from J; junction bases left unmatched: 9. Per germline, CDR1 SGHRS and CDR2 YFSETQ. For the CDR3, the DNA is TGCGCCAGCAGCTCGACCGGGACAGGCAAATCCTACGAGCAGTACTTC. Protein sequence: CASSSTGTGKSYEQYF.

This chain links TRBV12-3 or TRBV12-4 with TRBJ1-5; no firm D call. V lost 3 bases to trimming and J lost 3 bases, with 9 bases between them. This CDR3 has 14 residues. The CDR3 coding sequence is TGTGCCAGCAGTTTTTATACGTTCAATCAGCCCCAGCATTTT. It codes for CASSFYTFNQPQHF.

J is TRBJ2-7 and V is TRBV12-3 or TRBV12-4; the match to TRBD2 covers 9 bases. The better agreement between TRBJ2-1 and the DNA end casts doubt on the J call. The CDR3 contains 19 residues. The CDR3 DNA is TGTGCCAGCAGTTTAGAGAGCCCGCTAGCGGGATCAGGCTACAATGAGCAGTTCTTC. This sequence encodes CASSLESPLAGSGYNEQFF.

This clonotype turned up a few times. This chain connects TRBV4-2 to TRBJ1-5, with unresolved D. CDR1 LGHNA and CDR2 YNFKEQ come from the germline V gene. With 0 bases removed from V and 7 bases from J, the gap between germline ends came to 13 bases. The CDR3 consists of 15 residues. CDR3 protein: CASSQDRGGGQPQHF. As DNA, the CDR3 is TGTGCCAGCAGCCAAGATCGAGGAGGTGGACAGCCCCAGCATTTT.

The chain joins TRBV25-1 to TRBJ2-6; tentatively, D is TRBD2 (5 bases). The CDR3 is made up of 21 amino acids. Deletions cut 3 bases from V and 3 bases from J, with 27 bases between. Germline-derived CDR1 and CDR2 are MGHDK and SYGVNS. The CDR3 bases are TGTGCCAGCAGTGATATAGTGGAGGCGGCCCCGCAGAAAGTTGGGGCCAACGTCCTGACTTTC. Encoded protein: CASSDIVEAAPQKVGANVLTF. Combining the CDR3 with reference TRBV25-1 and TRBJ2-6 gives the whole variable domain EADIYQTPRYLVIGTGKKITLECSQTMGHDKMYWYQQDPGMELHLIHYSYGVNSTEKGDLSSESTVSRIRTEHFPLTLESARPSHTSQYLCASSDIVEAAPQKVGANVLTFGAGSRLTVL.

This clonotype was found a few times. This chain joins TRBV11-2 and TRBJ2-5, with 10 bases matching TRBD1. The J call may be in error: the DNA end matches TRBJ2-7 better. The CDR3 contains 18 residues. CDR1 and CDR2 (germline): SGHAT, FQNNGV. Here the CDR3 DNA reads TGTGCCAGCAGCCCCCGGGGTGGGGGACAGGGGAGCTCCTACGAGCAGTACTTC. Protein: CASSPRGGGQGSSYEQYF.

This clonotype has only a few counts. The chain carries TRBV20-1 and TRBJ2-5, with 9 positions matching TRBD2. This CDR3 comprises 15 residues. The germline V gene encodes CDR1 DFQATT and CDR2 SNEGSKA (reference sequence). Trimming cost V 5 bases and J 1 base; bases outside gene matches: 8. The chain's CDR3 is CSAPRATSGQETQYF. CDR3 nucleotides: TGCAGTGCTCCACGTGCGACTAGCGGCCAAGAGACCCAGTACTTC.

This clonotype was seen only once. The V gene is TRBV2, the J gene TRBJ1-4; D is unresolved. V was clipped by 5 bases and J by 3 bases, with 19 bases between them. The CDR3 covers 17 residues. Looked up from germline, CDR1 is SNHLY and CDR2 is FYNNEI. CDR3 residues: CASSPPGKASANEKLFF. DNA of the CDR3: TGTGCCAGCAGTCCCCCTGGGAAGGCCTCTGCTAATGAAAAACTGTTTTTT.

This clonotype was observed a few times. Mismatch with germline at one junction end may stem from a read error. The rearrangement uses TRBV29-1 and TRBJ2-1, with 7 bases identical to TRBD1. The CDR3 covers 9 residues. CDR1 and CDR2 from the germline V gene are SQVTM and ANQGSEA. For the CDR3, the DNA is TGCAGCGTGGGGCAACAGGGGACCTTC. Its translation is CSVGQQGTF.

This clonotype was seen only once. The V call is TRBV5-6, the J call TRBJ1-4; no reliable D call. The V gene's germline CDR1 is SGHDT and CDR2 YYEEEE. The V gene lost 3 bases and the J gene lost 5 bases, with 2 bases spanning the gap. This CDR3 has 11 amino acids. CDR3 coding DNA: TGTGCCAGCAGCTACAATGAAAAACTGTTTTTT. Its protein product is CASSYNEKLFF.

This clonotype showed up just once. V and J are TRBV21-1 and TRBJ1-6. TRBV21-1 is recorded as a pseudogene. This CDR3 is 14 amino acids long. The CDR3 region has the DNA TGTGCCCTCAGCGAAGGAGTAGATAATTCACCCCTCCACTTT. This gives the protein CALSEGVDNSPLHF.

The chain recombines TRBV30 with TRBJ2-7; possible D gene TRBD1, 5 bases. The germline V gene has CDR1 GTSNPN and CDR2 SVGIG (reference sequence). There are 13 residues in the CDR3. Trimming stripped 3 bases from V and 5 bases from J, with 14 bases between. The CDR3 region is CAWSLQVRDEQYF. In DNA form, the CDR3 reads TGTGCCTGGAGCTTACAGGTTCGGGACGAGCAGTACTTC. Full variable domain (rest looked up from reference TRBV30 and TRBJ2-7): SQTIHQWPATLVQPVGSPLSLECTVEGTSNPNLYWYRQAAGRGLQLLFYSVGIGQISSEVPQNLSASRPQDRQFILSSKKLLLSDSGFYLCAWSLQVRDEQYFGPGTRLTVT.

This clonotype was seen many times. CDR3 sequence reads: CASSPGPLTYEQYF. Written as DNA, the CDR3 is TGTGCCAGCAGCCCGGGACCCCTCACCTACGAGCAGTACTTC. The chain combines TRBV12-3 or TRBV12-4 with TRBJ2-7; D possibly uses TRBD1 or TRBD2 (5 bases each). V was clipped by 6 bases and J by 2 bases, with 14 bases between them. CDR3 length: 14 residues.

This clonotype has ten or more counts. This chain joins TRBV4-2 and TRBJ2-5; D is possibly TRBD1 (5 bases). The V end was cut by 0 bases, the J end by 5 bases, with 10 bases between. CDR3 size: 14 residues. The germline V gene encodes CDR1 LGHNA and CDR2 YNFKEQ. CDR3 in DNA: TGTGCCAGCAGCCAAGAAAGGGGTAGGGAGACCCAGTACTTC. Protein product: CASSQERGRETQYF.

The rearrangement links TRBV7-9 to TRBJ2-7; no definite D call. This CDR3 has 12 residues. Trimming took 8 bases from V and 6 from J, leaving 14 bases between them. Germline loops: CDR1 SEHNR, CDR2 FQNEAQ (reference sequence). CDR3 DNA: TGTGCCAGCGGTCTCGGGCGGACCGAGCAGTACTTC. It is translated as CASGLGRTEQYF.

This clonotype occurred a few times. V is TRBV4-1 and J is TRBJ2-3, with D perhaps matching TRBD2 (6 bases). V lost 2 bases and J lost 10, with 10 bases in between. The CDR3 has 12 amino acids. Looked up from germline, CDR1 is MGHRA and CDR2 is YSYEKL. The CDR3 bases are TGCGCCAGCAGCCAACTCGGGGGTTCGCAGTATTTT. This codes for CASSQLGGSQYF.

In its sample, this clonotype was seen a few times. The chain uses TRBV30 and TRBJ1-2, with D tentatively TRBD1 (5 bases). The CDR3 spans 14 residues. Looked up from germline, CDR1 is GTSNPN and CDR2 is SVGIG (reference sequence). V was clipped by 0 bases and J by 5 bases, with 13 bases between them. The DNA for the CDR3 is TGTGCCTGGAGTGTTGGGGACGGGGTTTATGGCTACACCTTC. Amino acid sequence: CAWSVGDGVYGYTF.

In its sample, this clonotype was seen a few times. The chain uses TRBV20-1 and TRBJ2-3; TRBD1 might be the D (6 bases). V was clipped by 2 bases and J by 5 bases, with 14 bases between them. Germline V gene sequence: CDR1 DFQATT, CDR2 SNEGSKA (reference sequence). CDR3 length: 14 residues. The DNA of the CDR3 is TGCAGTGCTAGACAGGGGTATTTGAGAGATACGCAGTATTTT. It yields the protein CSARQGYLRDTQYF.

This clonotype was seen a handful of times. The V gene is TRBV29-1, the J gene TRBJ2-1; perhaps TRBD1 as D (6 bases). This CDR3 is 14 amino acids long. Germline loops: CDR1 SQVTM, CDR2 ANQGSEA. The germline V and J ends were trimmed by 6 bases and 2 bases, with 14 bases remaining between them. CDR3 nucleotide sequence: TGCAGCGTCGCACCTGGGGGCCCCTACAATGAGCAGTTCTTC. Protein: CSVAPGGPYNEQFF.

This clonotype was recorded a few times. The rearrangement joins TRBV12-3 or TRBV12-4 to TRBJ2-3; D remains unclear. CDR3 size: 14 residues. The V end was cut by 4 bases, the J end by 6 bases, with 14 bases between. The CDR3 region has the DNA TGTGCCAGCAGTTCCCCTATCCGCCAGGATACGCAGTATTTT. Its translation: CASSSPIRQDTQYF.

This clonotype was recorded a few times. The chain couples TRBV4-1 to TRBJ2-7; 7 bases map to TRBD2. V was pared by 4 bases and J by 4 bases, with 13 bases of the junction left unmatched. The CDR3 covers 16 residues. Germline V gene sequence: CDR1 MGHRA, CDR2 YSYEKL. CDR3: CASSLSGGSGRYEQYF. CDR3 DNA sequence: TGCGCCAGCAGCCTATCGGGCGGGAGCGGACGTTACGAGCAGTACTTC.

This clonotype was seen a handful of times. CDR3 nucleotide sequence: TGTGCCAGCACCCACGGGGCGGGGGTTGGCACCGGGGAGCTGTTTTTT. The encoded protein is CASTHGAGVGTGELFF. The rearrangement uses TRBV12-3 or TRBV12-4 and TRBJ2-2; the match to TRBD2 covers 7 bases. CDR3 length: 16 amino acids. V lost 7 bases, J lost 4 bases, and 12 bases stayed unmatched.

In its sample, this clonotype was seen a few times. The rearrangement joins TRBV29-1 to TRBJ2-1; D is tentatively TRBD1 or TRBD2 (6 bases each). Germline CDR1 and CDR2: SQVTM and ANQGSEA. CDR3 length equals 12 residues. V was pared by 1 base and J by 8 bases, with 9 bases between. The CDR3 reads CSVEVGGYEQFF. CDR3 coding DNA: TGCAGCGTTGAAGTAGGGGGGTATGAGCAGTTCTTC.

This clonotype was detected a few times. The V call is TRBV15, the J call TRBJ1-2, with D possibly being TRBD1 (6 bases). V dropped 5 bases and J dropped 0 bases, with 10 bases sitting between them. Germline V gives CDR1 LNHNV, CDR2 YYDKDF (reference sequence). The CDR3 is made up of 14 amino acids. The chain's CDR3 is CATSVGQTNYGYTF. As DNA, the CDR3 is TGTGCCACCAGCGTAGGACAGACTAACTATGGCTACACCTTC.